This T cell receptor beta chain is drawn from a study of blood T cell repertoires in COVID-19. Study overall: COVID-19 samples from acute and convalescent phases originated in the United States, Italy and Spain. The analysed material was cDNA or gDNA that came from T cells, B-cell-depleted T cells, or PBMCs.

The trim removed 6 bases at V and 0 bases at J, leaving 5 bases unmatched. This CDR3 spans 15 amino acids. CDR1 SGHTA and CDR2 FQGTGA come from the germline V gene. TCRdb's copy holds only in-frame clones and misses some; the assay was immunoSEQ multiplex PCR. The table lists fewer than 150,000 clones, more than 65% of them singletons. This clone was seen only once. The chain recombines TRBV7-3 with TRBJ2-1, with TRBD2 identical over 7 bases. The sequenced sample consisted of peripheral blood. The receptor's source is a man between 45 and 60 years old with acute or convalescent COVID-19. The CDR3 DNA reads TGTGCCAGCAGTCCTAGCGGTCGCTCCTACAATGAGCAGTTCTTC. Translating it yields CASSPSGRSYNEQFF.